These 11 T cell receptor beta chains originate from one sample sequenced in a study of T cells in Graves' hyperthyroidism and ophthalmopathy. Amplified TCR beta CDR3 regions came from RNA transcripts. Initially, a first-round RT-PCR of the TCR CDR3 employed the HTBI primer set. TCRdb ran MiXCR on the multiplex PCR reads and lists one entry per CDR3 protein. The table includes under 400,000 distinct CDR3 sequences, approximately 16% detected once. The sample comprised blood. These receptors all come from an older woman with Graves' ophthalmopathy.

As for this clonotype: A much larger clone differs by one base, so this may be a read error. This chain links TRBV29-1 with TRBJ2-7; D is undetermined. CDR3 length equals 12 residues. Looked up from germline, CDR1 is SQVTM and CDR2 is ANQGSEA. V was clipped by 4 bases and J by 3 bases, with 10 bases between them. The CDR3 DNA is TGCAGCGTTGGACATGGGGACTACGAGCAGTACTTC. Translation gives CSVGHGDYEQYF.

The CDR3 DNA reads TGTGCCAGCAGCCCTCGGGGAGCGAGGAGTTATACAGATACGCAGTATTTT. Protein sequence: CASSPRGARSYTDTQYF. The J gene is TRBJ2-3, the V gene TRBV5-6, with D maybe TRBD2 (5 bases). The CDR3 has 17 residues. With 4 bases removed from V and 3 bases from J, the gap between germline ends came to 21 bases. Germline CDR1 reads SGHDT; CDR2 reads YYEEEE.

The genes are TRBV29-1 and TRBJ2-5, with TRBD2 matching over 8 bases. This CDR3 contains 13 residues. V shed 6 bases, J shed 1 base, and the junction held 4 bases outside the gene matches. Germline V gene sequence: CDR1 SQVTM, CDR2 ANQGSEA. In nucleotides, the CDR3 is TGCAGCGTGGCCGGGACTAGCCAAGAGACCCAGTACTTC. Amino acids: CSVAGTSQETQYF.

The genes are TRBV20-1 and TRBJ2-3; 14 positions match TRBD2. Germline V lookup: CDR1 DFQATT, CDR2 SNEGSKA (reference sequence). V lost 7 bases and J lost 5; bases outside the gene matches: 17. The CDR3 is 18 amino acids. The CDR3 here is CSVPPGLAGDWYKDTQYF. In DNA form, the CDR3 reads TGCAGTGTTCCACCGGGACTAGCGGGAGATTGGTATAAAGATACGCAGTATTTT.

With respect to this clonotype: With a much larger clone just one base away, this may be a read error. V and J are TRBV2 and TRBJ1-4; 7 bases agree with TRBD1. Germline-derived CDR1 and CDR2 are SNHLY and FYNNEI. With 11 bases clipped from V and 10 bases from J, the junction kept 16 bases outside the gene matches. The CDR3 length is 14 residues. CDR3 sequence: CAGKGQKLGGKLFF. The CDR3 DNA is TGTGCCGGGAAGGGACAGAAACTAGGGGGAAAACTGTTTTTT.

This clonotype was seen more than once but under ten times. V is TRBV5-1 and J is TRBJ2-3; maybe TRBD1 (5 bases). The ends were cut back, 1 base at V and 2 bases at J, with 11 bases in the middle. CDR1 and CDR2 from the germline V gene are SGHRS and YFSETQ. This CDR3 contains 15 residues. Here the CDR3 reads CASSLSGLVTDTQYF. CDR3 DNA: TGCGCCAGCAGCTTGTCAGGGCTCGTCACAGATACGCAGTATTTT.

This rearrangement joins TRBV19 to TRBJ2-3; tentative D call: TRBD2 (5 bases). Germline V gives CDR1 LNHDA, CDR2 SQIVND (reference sequence). Trimming removed 6 bases at V and 6 bases at J, with 13 bases between. The CDR3 is made up of 13 amino acids. The CDR3 region has the DNA TGTGCCAGTAGGGGAGAAACAAAGGATACGCAGTATTTT. It specifies CASRGETKDTQYF.

This clonotype was observed a handful of times. The rearrangement links TRBV2 to TRBJ2-7; D is unclear. Germline lookup yields CDR1 SNHLY and CDR2 FYNNEI. The CDR3 has 11 amino acids. V lost 2 bases to trimming and J lost 7 bases, with 6 bases between them. CDR3 protein: CASSESMEQYF. CDR3 nucleotides: TGTGCCAGCAGTGAAAGTATGGAGCAGTACTTC.

The sample holds many counts of this clonotype. This chain uses TRBV24-1 with TRBJ2-1, with 11 bases lining up with TRBD2. V dropped 4 bases and J dropped 8; count of bases not matched to a gene: 6. Germline CDR1 reads KGHDR; CDR2 reads SFDVKD. CDR3 length: 15 amino acids. The CDR3 sequence is CATSEYSGRADEQFF. CDR3 coding DNA: TGTGCCACCAGTGAATATAGCGGGAGGGCCGATGAGCAGTTCTTC.

This clonotype has at least ten counts. The V gene is TRBV11-2, the J gene TRBJ2-3; D is unresolved. This CDR3 spans 12 amino acids. V dropped 6 bases and J dropped 2 bases, with 6 bases sitting between them. The germline V gene has CDR1 SGHAT and CDR2 FQNNGV. The CDR3 DNA reads TGTGCCAGCAGACTACCCACAGATACGCAGTATTTT. This sequence encodes CASRLPTDTQYF.

This clonotype was detected many times. V usage is TRBV5-1 and J usage is TRBJ2-5, with 7 bases fitting TRBD1. J lost 5 bases, V lost 4 bases, and 11 bases had no gene match. In germline, CDR1 is SGHRS, CDR2 YFSETQ. The CDR3 covers 15 residues. As DNA, the CDR3 is TGCGCCAGCAGCCCGAGGGACAGTCCCGGGGAGACCCAGTACTTC. Its translation is CASSPRDSPGETQYF.